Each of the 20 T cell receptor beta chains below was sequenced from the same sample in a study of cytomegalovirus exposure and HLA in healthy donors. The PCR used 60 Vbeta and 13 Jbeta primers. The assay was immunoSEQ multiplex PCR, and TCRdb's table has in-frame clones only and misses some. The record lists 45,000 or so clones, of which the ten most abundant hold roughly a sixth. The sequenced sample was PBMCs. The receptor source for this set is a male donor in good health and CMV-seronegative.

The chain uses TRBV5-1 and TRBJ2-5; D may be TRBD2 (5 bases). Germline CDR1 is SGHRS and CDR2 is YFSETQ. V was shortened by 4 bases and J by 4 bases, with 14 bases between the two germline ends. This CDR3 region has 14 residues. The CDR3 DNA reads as TGCGCCAGCAGCCTCGGCGGGCCCCCAGAGACCCAGTACTTC. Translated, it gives CASSLGGPPETQYF.

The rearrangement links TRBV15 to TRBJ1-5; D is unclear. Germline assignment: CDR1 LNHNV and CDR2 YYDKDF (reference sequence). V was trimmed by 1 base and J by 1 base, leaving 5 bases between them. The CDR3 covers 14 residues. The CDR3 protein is CATSRVRSNQPQHF. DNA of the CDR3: TGTGCCACCAGCAGAGTGAGGAGCAATCAGCCCCAGCATTTT.

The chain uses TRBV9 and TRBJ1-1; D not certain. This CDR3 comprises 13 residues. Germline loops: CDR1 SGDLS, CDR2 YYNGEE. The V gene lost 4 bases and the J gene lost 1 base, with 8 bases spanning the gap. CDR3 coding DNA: TGTGCCAGCAGCCCCCGACAGAACACTGAAGCTTTCTTT. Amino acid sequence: CASSPRQNTEAFF.

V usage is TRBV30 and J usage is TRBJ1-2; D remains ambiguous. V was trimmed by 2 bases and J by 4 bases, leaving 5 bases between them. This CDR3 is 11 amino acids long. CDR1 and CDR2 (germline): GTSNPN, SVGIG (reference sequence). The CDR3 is CAWSPGYGYTF. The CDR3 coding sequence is TGTGCCTGGAGTCCGGGCTATGGCTACACCTTC. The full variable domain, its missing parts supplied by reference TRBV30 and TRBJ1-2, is SQTIHQWPATLVQPVGSPLSLECTVEGTSNPNLYWYRQAAGRGLQLLFYSVGIGQISSEVPQNLSASRPQDRQFILSSKKLLLSDSGFYLCAWSPGYGYTFGSGTRLTVV.

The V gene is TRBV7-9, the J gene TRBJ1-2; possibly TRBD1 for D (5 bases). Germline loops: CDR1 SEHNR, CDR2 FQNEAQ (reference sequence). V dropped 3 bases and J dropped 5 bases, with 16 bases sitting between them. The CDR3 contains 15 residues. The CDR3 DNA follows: TGTGCCAGCAGCTTCCCGCAATCGAAGGGGTATGGCTACACCTTC. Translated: CASSFPQSKGYGYTF.

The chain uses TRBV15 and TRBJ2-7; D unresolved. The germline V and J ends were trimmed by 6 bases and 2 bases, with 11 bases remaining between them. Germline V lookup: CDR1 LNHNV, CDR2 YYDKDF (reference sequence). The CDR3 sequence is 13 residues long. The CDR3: CATRDRGAYEQYF. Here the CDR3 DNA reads TGTGCCACCAGGGATAGAGGAGCCTACGAGCAGTACTTC.

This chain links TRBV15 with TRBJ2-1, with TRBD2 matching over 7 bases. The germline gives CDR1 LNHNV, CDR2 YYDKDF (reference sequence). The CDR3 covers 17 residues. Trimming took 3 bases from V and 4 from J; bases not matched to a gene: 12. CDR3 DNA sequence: TGTGCCACCAGCAGTGCACTTGGCGGGGGAGCTTACAATGAGCAGTTCTTC. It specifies CATSSALGGGAYNEQFF. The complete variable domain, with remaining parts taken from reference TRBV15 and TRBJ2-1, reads DAMVIQNPRYQVTQFGKPVTLSCSQTLNHNVMYWYQQKSSQAPKLLFHYYDKDFNNEADTPDNFQSRRPNTSFCFLDIRSPGLGDTAMYLCATSSALGGGAYNEQFFGPGTRLTVL.

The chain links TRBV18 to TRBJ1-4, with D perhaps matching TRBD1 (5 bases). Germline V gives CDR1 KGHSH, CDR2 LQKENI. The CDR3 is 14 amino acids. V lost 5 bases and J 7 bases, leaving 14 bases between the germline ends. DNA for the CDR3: TGTGCCAGCTCAAAGGGGAAGGGCAGTGAAAAACTGTTTTTT. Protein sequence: CASSKGKGSEKLFF.

The CDR3 protein is CASSQDTYEQYF. As DNA, the CDR3 is TGTGCCAGCAGCCAAGATACCTACGAGCAGTACTTC. The genes are TRBV4-2 and TRBJ2-7, with D unclear. The V gene lost 0 bases and the J gene lost 2 bases, with 2 bases spanning the gap. Germline V gene sequence: CDR1 LGHNA, CDR2 YNFKEQ. This CDR3 has 12 residues.

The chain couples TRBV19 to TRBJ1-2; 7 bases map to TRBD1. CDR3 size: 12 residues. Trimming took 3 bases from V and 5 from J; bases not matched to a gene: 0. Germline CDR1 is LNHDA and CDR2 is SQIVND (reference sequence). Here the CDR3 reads CASSMTGYGYTF. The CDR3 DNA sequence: TGTGCCAGTAGTATGACAGGGTATGGCTACACCTTC.

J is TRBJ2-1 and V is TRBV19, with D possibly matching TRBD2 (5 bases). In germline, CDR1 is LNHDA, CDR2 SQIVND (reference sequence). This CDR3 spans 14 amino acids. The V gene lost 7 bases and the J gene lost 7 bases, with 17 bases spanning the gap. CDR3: CASTNRGSRNEQFF. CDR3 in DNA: TGTGCCAGTACCAACCGGGGATCAAGAAATGAGCAGTTCTTC. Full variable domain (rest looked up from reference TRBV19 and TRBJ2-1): DGGITQSPKYLFRKEGQNVTLSCEQNLNHDAMYWYRQDPGQGLRLIYYSQIVNDFQKGDIAEGYSVSREKKESFPLTVTSAQKNPTAFYLCASTNRGSRNEQFFGPGTRLTVL.

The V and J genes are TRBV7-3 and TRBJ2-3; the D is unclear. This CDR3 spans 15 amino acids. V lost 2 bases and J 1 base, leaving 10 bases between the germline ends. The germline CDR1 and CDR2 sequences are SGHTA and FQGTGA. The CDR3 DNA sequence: TGTGCCAGCAGCTTAGGAGACTCTCGCACAGATACGCAGTATTTT. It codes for CASSLGDSRTDTQYF.

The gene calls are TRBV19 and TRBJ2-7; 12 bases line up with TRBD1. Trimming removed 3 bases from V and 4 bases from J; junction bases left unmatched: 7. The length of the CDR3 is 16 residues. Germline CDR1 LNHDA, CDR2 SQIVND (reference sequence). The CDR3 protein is CASSIRPGQGAYEQYF. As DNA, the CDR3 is TGTGCCAGTAGTATCCGGCCGGGACAGGGGGCATACGAGCAGTACTTC. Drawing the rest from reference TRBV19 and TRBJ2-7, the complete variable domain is DGGITQSPKYLFRKEGQNVTLSCEQNLNHDAMYWYRQDPGQGLRLIYYSQIVNDFQKGDIAEGYSVSREKKESFPLTVTSAQKNPTAFYLCASSIRPGQGAYEQYFGPGTRLTVT.

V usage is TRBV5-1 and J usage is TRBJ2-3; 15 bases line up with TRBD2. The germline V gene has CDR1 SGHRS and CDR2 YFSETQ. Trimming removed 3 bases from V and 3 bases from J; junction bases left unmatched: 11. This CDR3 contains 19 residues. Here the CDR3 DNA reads TGCGCCAGCAGCTCCCCCGGAGGGACTAGCGGGGGGTTGACAGATACGCAGTATTTT. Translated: CASSSPGGTSGGLTDTQYF.

Written as DNA, the CDR3 is TGTGCCAGCAGTTACCGACGGAGAGATACGCAGTATTTT. Its protein product is CASSYRRRDTQYF. The V and J genes are TRBV6-5 and TRBJ2-3, with D unclear. Germline CDR1 reads MNHEY; CDR2 reads SVGAGI. Trimming stripped 2 bases from V and 5 bases from J, with 8 bases between. The CDR3 runs 13 residues.

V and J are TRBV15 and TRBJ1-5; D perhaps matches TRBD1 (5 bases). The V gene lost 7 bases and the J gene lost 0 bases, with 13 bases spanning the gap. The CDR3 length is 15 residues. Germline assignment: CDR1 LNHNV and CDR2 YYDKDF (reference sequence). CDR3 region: CATTQGGVSNQPQHF. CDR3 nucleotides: TGTGCCACCACCCAGGGTGGCGTTAGCAATCAGCCCCAGCATTTT.

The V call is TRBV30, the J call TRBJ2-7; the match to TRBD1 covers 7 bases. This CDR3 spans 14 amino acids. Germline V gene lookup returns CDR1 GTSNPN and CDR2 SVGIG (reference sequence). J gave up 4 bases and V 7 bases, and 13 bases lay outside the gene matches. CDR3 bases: TGTGCCTACCGGCCCTTCTTCAGGGGGTACGAGCAGTACTTC. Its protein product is CAYRPFFRGYEQYF.

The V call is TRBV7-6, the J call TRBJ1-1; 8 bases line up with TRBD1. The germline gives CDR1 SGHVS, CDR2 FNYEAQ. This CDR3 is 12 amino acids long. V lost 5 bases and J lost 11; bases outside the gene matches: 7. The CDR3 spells CASSKPGGWAFF. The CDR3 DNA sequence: TGTGCCAGCAGCAAACCAGGGGGCTGGGCTTTCTTT.

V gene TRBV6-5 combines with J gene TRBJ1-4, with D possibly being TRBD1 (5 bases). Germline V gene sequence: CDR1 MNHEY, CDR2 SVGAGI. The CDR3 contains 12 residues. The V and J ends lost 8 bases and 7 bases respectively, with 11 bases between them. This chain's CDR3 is CASRQGFEKLFF. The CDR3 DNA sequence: TGTGCCAGCCGTCAGGGCTTTGAAAAACTGTTTTTT.

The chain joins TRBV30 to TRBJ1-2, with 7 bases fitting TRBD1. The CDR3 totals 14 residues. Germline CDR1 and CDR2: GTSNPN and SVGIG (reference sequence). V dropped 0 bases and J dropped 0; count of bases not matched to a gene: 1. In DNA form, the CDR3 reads TGTGCCTGGAGTGTACAGGGGCCTAACTATGGCTACACCTTC. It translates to CAWSVQGPNYGYTF.